The entry below describes one T cell receptor beta chain. It lacks a known antigen. No base quality information exists; no much larger clone differs at one position. The data stem from a study of cytomegalovirus exposure and HLA in healthy donors (dated by TCRdb to about 2017). For the study in its entirety: In an earlier analysis of some 610 of the donors, 250 to 350 Gb of sequence data and 90 million to 130 million unique TCR beta sequences from 150 million to 200 million T cells were reported. Roughly 300 gigabases of sequencing data and 75 million to 85 million unique TCR sequences made up an early release that covered approximately 700 HLA-typed donors. Among the roughly 410 genotyped donors, around 79% belonged to the genetic ancestry cluster associated with self-reported Caucasian donors. The study was designed to test whether signatures of past pathogen exposure could be identified by cataloging public T cell receptors. The study used immunosequencing to profile the T cell repertoires of 666 subjects and linked those repertoires to cytomegalovirus serostatus. Along with the roughly 670-subject first cohort, a separate validation cohort of approximately 110 different subjects was used. The study combined high-throughput TCR immunosequencing, statistical association of individual TCRs with disease status, and machine learning to predict cytomegalovirus infection status. In a later analysis, previously published TCR beta repertoires from 666 donors were re-analyzed and high-resolution HLA genotyping was added so that TCR occurrence patterns could be studied. The later analysis used no new phenotypic data to find candidate immune exposures, relying instead on TCR beta sequences and their occurrence across donors. An earlier analysis of approximately 500 of the donors applied high-throughput TCR beta sequencing to assess whether each TCR beta V gene segment acted as functional or pseudogenic. Donor age, sex, ethnicity and CMV serostatus were compiled alongside the repertoire data. A later genetic analysis used genome-wide SNP genotypes for about three fifths of the 666 donors, treating that subset as a discovery cohort. All discovery cohort repertoires had been generated using a single sequencing platform. HLA typing covered class I and class II loci at four-digit resolution. Typing coverage varied by locus: 629-630 donors for A, B, C, DRB1 and DQB1; approximately 520 for DQA1; more than 600 for DPA1; more than 450 for DPB1. Five DR-DQ haplotypes were treated as single units for association and clustering because of strong linkage in the cohort. Among roughly 400 genotyped donors of the cohort, an average of around 240,000 unique TCR beta nucleotide sequences were sequenced per donor, around a sixth of them non-productive. Broader findings and caveats from the paper: Only TCR beta chains were sequenced in this cohort, and the absence of alpha or paired-chain data limited detectable features. Cytomegalovirus status was reported to be diagnosed by the classifier with high specificity and sensitivity in both the original and validation cohorts. When HLA alleles, especially DR and DQ, strongly co-occurred, attributing TCR associations to individual alleles was difficult. A later analysis found that TCR association rates varied across HLA loci, with DRB1 alleles showing the most associated TCRs and HLA-C alleles the fewest. Most CMV-associated TCR beta chains appeared to be HLA-restricted in a later analysis, and the HLA associations seemed to be driven largely by CMV exposure. Broadly in line with IMGT annotations, most TCR beta V segments showed up in productive rearrangements about 87% or about 30% of the time in an earlier analysis of a few hundred of the donors. Most TCR sequences were seen in very few donors, while some public TCRs were found in many individuals. A cluster of highly shared sequence variants was judged likely to represent a technical artifact of the sequencing pipeline. In vitro tests confirmed that a few of the cytomegalovirus-associated TCR beta chains recognize cytomegalovirus antigens. In a later analysis, over 15,000 TCR beta sequences were associated with specific HLA alleles at a false discovery rate of 0.05. Some IMGT-functional V segments, including TRBV6-2 and TRBV6-3, could not be told apart with the 87-base-pair reads, so those segments were excluded. In a later genetic analysis, fewer N-insertions in productive TCRs were reported among donors in an Asian-associated ancestry cluster than the roughly 640-donor mean. Correlated functional status among segregating V segments might be attributable to linkage disequilibrium, but an unknown experimental factor could not be ruled out. A later analysis found that HLA-associated TCR beta chains were more clonally expanded and had lower generation probabilities than equally common non-associated chains. Because counts were too low, roughly 17 rarely observed V segments, including chromosome 9 orphons, were left out of the earlier analysis of about 620 of the donors. A further reported finding was that TCR beta sequences accurately predicted the HLA-A and HLA-B alleles for most subjects in the first cohort. A total of some 180 TCR beta chains were listed by the study as associated with cytomegalovirus. The presence/absence analyses assumed that sequencing depth was roughly uniform across donors, and that assumption may not be true. Immune exposure information for the cohort was limited to CMV serostatus. V-gene and J-gene trimming of TCR beta chains was associated with a missense DCLRE1C variant in a later genetic analysis, and the association was replicated in an independent cohort. It was suggested by the authors that the approach could potentially be generalized to other disease states and immunological phenotypes. Because some donors lacked HLA typing at each locus, the association tests relied only on the typed subset. Several of the top co-occurrence clusters appeared to be linked to parvovirus B19, influenza, CMV and Epstein-Barr virus, according to a later analysis.

Germline trimming amounts to 0 bases on V and 3 bases on J, with 3 as the count of junction bases outside the gene matches. The CDR3 has 14 amino acids, counting the end cysteine and phenylalanine. Only the CDR3 portion is preserved as DNA: 42 bases, with reading frame beginning at the first base. The germline V gene (reference sequence) provides CDR1 GTSNPN and CDR2 SVGIG. Preparation of the library involved the immunoSEQ multiplex PCR assay. A mixture of 60 forward primers for TCR Vbeta segments and 13 reverse primers for TCR Jbeta segments was used in the multiplex PCR. A multiplex PCR assay on genomic DNA amplified the CDR3 region of rearranged TCR beta genes. Amplified TCR beta libraries were sequenced as 87-base-pair reads on the Illumina HiSeq System. Per the authors' processing: A later analysis counted 65 million to 90 million unique TCR beta chains across the 650 to 800 repertoires, and some 11 million of these chains were shared by at least two donors. Raw reads were error-corrected and collapsed into unique sequences by a nearest-neighbor algorithm in which closely related sequences were merged to remove PCR and sequencing errors. CDR3 sequences were aligned to IMGT reference sequences to assign V, D and J gene segments. For a sequence to be retained, at least a six-nucleotide match to both a V gene segment and a J gene segment was required. Rearrangements were classified as productive when the CDR3 lacked stop codons and remained in frame with V and J, and all other rearrangements were classified as non-productive. CDR3 was defined according to IMGT convention as the region running from the second conserved V-encoded cysteine to the conserved J-encoded phenylalanine. In an earlier analysis of roughly 580 of the donors, sequences lacking an unambiguous match to a single V gene segment were excluded. An earlier analysis of under 750 of the donors called V segments functional above 56.7% productive rearrangements and segregating when the between-donor standard deviation exceeded 5%. A statistical classification framework was built for diagnosing cytomegalovirus status from the catalog of TCR beta chain sequences. In a later analysis, TCR nucleotide sequences were compared against IMGT/GENE-DB human TR gene sequences so that V and J genes could be assigned. A later analysis assigned CDR3 sequences and most-parsimonious VDJ recombination scenarios with the TCRdist pipeline. In a later analysis, each TCR beta chain was defined by its CDR3 amino acid sequence together with its V-gene family, and reads without a unique V-gene family were excluded. In a later analysis, 500 to 650 highly shared, low-generation-probability nucleotide sequences were removed to address suspected cross-contamination and a sequencing artifact. A later analysis calculated a clonal expansion index for each public chain from normalized within-repertoire ranks of inferred template counts. In a later analysis, generation probabilities were computed using a VDJ recombination model fitted to out-of-frame rearrangements, and the results were checked against IGoR. In a later analysis, hypergeometric tests were used to score TCR-TCR, TCR-HLA and TCR-CMV co-occurrence, with a repertoire-size bias correction applied to TCR pairs. A later analysis estimated false discovery rates by permuting HLA or CMV assignments 20 times. In a later analysis, co-occurring TCRs were grouped using DBSCAN, with TCRdist sequence similarity added in when clustering inside HLA-allele-positive subsets. Repertoires with fewer than 30,000 or more than 120,000 public chains were left out of co-occurrence clustering, as were a handful of repertoires with anomalous nucleotide sharing. In its TCRdb copy, this immuneACCESS table keeps in-frame sequences only and misses some clones. Where compared with another copy, unresolved V genes explain less than half of these, and the others have no known cause. D and trimming were read from the DNA, whereas the V and J calls and clone size are those reported in that table. The sample records approximately 85,000 clones, 80% of which are singletons. The biggest ten clones account for roughly 32% of the sample.

In total, about 650 healthy bone marrow donors made up the cohort. Cohort members were all nominally healthy when sampled, although unrecorded immune exposures were likely present. The donor tested CMV seropositive, placing the donor among the roughly 270 seropositive members of the cohort. A peripheral blood sample was provided by each donor, and peripheral blood mononuclear cells were used for TCR beta sequencing. The Qiagen DNeasy Blood Extraction Kit was used to extract genomic DNA from the blood cell samples. The sequencing sample was made of PBMCs. The receptor was isolated from a man in his fifties or sixties in good health and CMV-seropositive. This receptor chain uses TRBV30 and TRBJ2-7; the junction holds 9 bases that match TRBD1. At the DNA level, the sequence is TGTGCCTGGAGTGTAGGGACAGGGATCTACGAGCAGTACTTC. Translated, it reads CAWSVGTGIYEQYF.